What follows describes a single T cell receptor (beta chain). This clonotype occurred many times. Which antigen it targets is not known. Within one base of it there is no much larger clone, and no base qualities were kept. The germline V gene gives CDR1 as SGHVS and CDR2 as FQNEAQ. The junction carries 14 bases between V and J, which are trimmed by 6 bases and 0 bases respectively. The CDR3, from cysteine to phenylalanine, totals 15 residues. The entry retains the CDR3 DNA only, 45 bases that are in frame from base 1. Separate amplification of TCR alpha and beta chain libraries was performed from the second PCR step onward. The CMV status of each donor was determined by measuring IFNgamma production from CD4+ T cells after fresh PBMCs had been stimulated overnight with CMV viral lysate. Miltenyi beads were used first to positively select CD4 T cells, and CD8 T cells were then positively selected from the CD4-negative fraction. Cells stained for CD3, CD4, CD8, CD45RA, CD27 and a live/dead dye were sorted on a BD Aria II into four subsets by CD45RA and CD27. Blood was obtained from a few healthy volunteers, and the blood from each volunteer was fractionated into CD4 and CD8 T cells and subsequently into four differentiation subsets. Around 130 ml of peripheral blood was drawn per donor, and PBMC were isolated by Ficoll-Paque PLUS density-gradient centrifugation. After sorting, cells were lysed in RLT buffer, RNA was extracted using a Qiagen RNeasy kit, and the extracted RNA was stored at -80 degrees C.

The sample belongs to a study of naive and memory T cell subsets (dated by TCRdb to 2017 to 2019). Context from the whole study: An open-source, UMI-based TCR alpha and beta sequencing pipeline was applied to sorted naive and memory peripheral blood T cell subsets. The functional CMV T cell responses agreed completely with IgG serology results. RNA was DNase-treated and reverse transcribed with TCR constant-region primers, mostly using SuperScript III.

Broad study findings and their caveats: Each clonotype was defined as a single alpha or beta chain sequence rather than as a paired alpha/beta receptor. A few larger clonotypes were present in naive repertoires, especially CD8 naive repertoires, and these clonotypes were possibly memory cells re-expressing CD45RA. RNA-based TCR counts may be affected by expression changes linked to T cell activation and differentiation. The abundance of TCRs followed a power law with an exponent that differed between naive and memory subsets yet stayed consistent across the three individuals. After error correction, over 95% of naive TCR sequences appeared only once, giving much steeper abundance distributions than memory subsets. The repertoire findings for the naive and memory subsets could not be validated against a ground truth, as none was available. In both CD4 and CD8 cells, the Gini index increased while Shannon and inverse Simpson diversity decreased from naive through CM, EM and EMRA.

Library method: UMI-ligation and nested PCR. The beta constant-region primer consisted of an equimolar mixture of two oligonucleotides that together covered TRBC1 and TRBC2. The ligated cDNA went through four rounds of PCR with nested alpha and beta constant-region primers together with the SP2 primer. A single-stranded oligonucleotide carrying the SP2 primer and a 12-nucleotide UMI was ligated to the 3' end of the cDNA by T4 RNA ligase 1. The ligation reaction was incubated at 16°C for about 18-24 hours. PCR2 was typically performed as a SYBR Green qPCR and was stopped at a predetermined threshold so that over-amplification was prevented. Every purification after the first one was done using Agencourt AMPure XP magnetic beads. Libraries were quantified by Qubit and checked on a TapeStation, with a main peak expected near 650 bp. Sequencing of the pooled libraries was done on an Illumina MiSeq using v2 2x251 paired-end kits, which typically yielded about 0.85-2 million reads per sample. Each sample was pooled at 3 to 5 nM, and roughly 5-7.5% PhiX was included to help cluster recognition. Processing in the source paper ran as follows. Using tag matching that tolerated one base-pair mismatch, Decombinator assigned V and J genes to FASTQ reads that had been processed by Demultiplexor. Collapsinator relied on UMIs to fix sequencing errors as well as frequency errors caused by PCR heterogeneity. CDR3Translator translated TCRs and extracted CDR3s from the conserved cysteine to the FGXG phenylalanine, flagging non-productive sequences. Gini, Shannon entropy and inverse Simpson indices were calculated on repertoires subsampled to equal numbers of UMI-defined TCRs. Clonotype abundance distributions were fitted to a power law by maximum likelihood within the linear range. Similar UMI counts, unique TCR numbers and clonal distributions were obtained with the pipeline and with MIGEC on one naive CD8 sample. In one analysis, naive TCRs also found in any memory subset of the same donor were removed from the naive repertoire. The repertoires were searched for just under 7,500 CMV-associated CDR3 sequences that had been compiled from VDJdb and a published dataset. The public reads were reprocessed in TCRdb via fastp at Q25 and MiXCR, keeping in-frame beta chains. CDR3 protein sequences are deduplicated, and each keeps its most common genes and DNA. The V and J calls follow TCRdb's processing rather than the paper's. The sample table contains around 83,000 distinct CDR3 sequences; only one count was recorded for 11% of them. Clones ranked in the top ten supply 0.12% to 0.15% of the sample.

Recombination joined TRBV7-8 with TRBJ2-5, and possibly TRBD2, on 6 matching bases. Material: naive CD4+ T cells from blood. Per the publication, the cell subset or site label means: naive T cells, CD45RA high CD27+. The receptor was derived from a human donor in good health. Read as DNA, the sequence is TGTGCCAGCAGTGGGAGGACTACGTACCAAGAGACCCAGTACTTC. Its protein product is CASSGRTTYQETQYF. The reference TRBV7-8 and TRBJ2-5 proteins fill in what lies around the CDR3, so the full variable domain reads GAGVSQSPRYKVAKRGQDVALRCDPISGHVSLFWYQQALGQGPEFLTYFQNEAQLDKSGLPSDRFFAERPEGSVSTLKIQRTQQEDSAVYLCASSGRTTYQETQYFGPGTRLLVL.